Below are 8 T cell receptor beta chains sequenced from a single sample in a study of blood T cell repertoires in COVID-19. Clones were sequenced by immunoSEQ multiplex PCR, and TCRdb holds only the in-frame ones, with some missing. The data hold fewer than 150,000 clones, with 60% to 80% observed a single time. Sequencing input: peripheral blood. All receptors come from a man aged 55 to 70 who had recovered from COVID-19.

V is TRBV6-2 or TRBV6-3 and J is TRBJ1-1, with 7 bases aligning to TRBD1. The ends lost 4 bases at V and 6 bases at J; junction bases unmatched: 17. Germline V CDR1 and CDR2: MNHEY, SVGEGT. The CDR3 totals 17 residues. The CDR3 reads CASSSGGGGFGSPEAFF. DNA for the CDR3: TGTGCCAGCAGTTCCGGTGGAGGGGGCTTTGGGTCCCCTGAAGCTTTCTTT.

The CDR3 loop is CASSYQGFNYGYTF. The CDR3 bases are TGTGCCAGCAGCTACCAGGGGTTTAACTATGGCTACACCTTC. The rearrangement joins TRBV7-2 to TRBJ1-2; TRBD1 is a possible D gene (6 bases). V dropped 4 bases and J dropped 1 base, with 10 bases sitting between them. CDR1 and CDR2 from the germline V gene are SGHTA and FQGNSA. The CDR3 runs to 14 residues.

Only one count was recorded for this clone. The chain couples TRBV4-3 to TRBJ2-7, with D possibly being TRBD2 (5 bases). The CDR3 spans 18 residues. Germline V gives CDR1 LGHNA, CDR2 YSLEER. The V and J ends lost 4 bases and 2 bases respectively, with 24 bases between them. The CDR3 DNA reads as TGCGCCAGCAGCCCCGCAGACGCAAGGGAGAGAGGCCCCTACGAGCAGTACTTC. It codes for CASSPADARERGPYEQYF.

V gene TRBV19 combines with J gene TRBJ1-2; D perhaps matches TRBD1 (5 bases). CDR1 and CDR2 (germline): LNHDA, SQIVND (reference sequence). V was clipped by 4 bases and J by 2 bases, with 11 bases between them. This CDR3 spans 14 amino acids. The DNA of the CDR3 is TGTGCCAGTAGTAACCAGGGATGGAACTATGGCTACACCTTC. Protein sequence: CASSNQGWNYGYTF.

The chain combines TRBV5-1 with TRBJ2-5, with D hard to call. From germline, CDR1 is SGHRS and CDR2 YFSETQ. This CDR3 spans 14 amino acids. The V gene lost 4 bases and the J gene lost 1 base, with 11 bases spanning the gap. CDR3 nucleotide sequence: TGCGCCAGCAGCACCGGGTCCTCCCAAGAGACCCAGTACTTC. Translated: CASSTGSSQETQYF.

This chain links TRBV2 with TRBJ2-3; 13 nucleotides agree with TRBD2. V lost 10 bases and J lost 2; bases outside the gene matches: 9. Germline V gene lookup returns CDR1 SNHLY and CDR2 FYNNEI. CDR3 size: 16 residues. The chain's CDR3 is CATSPGLAGVTDTQYF. DNA for the CDR3: TGTGCCACCTCTCCAGGACTAGCGGGGGTCACAGATACGCAGTATTTT. Full variable domain (missing parts from reference TRBV2 and TRBJ2-3): EPEVTQTPSHQVTQMGQEVILRCVPISNHLYFYWYRQILGQKVEFLVSFYNNEISEKSEIFDDQFSVERPDGSNFTLKIRSTKLEDSAMYFCATSPGLAGVTDTQYFGPGTRLTVL.

The rearrangement joins TRBV15 to TRBJ2-1, with TRBD2 matching over 8 bases. This CDR3 has 18 residues. Germline V gene lookup returns CDR1 LNHNV and CDR2 YYDKDF (reference sequence). The V segment lost 0 bases and the J segment 4 bases; nucleotides outside the gene matches: 11. The CDR3, as DNA: TGTGCCACCAGCAGAGATCCGTATCGGGAGGGATTATACAATGAGCAGTTCTTC. Translating it yields CATSRDPYREGLYNEQFF.

This clone was seen once. This sequence joins TRBV30 and TRBJ2-5; no clear D. Between the trimmed V and J ends, which lost 3 bases and 0 bases, there was a span of 8 bases. Germline V gene lookup returns CDR1 GTSNPN and CDR2 SVGIG (reference sequence). The CDR3 has 13 residues. CDR3 in amino acids: CAWSLGDQETQYF. The DNA of the CDR3 is TGTGCCTGGAGCCTAGGAGACCAAGAGACCCAGTACTTC.